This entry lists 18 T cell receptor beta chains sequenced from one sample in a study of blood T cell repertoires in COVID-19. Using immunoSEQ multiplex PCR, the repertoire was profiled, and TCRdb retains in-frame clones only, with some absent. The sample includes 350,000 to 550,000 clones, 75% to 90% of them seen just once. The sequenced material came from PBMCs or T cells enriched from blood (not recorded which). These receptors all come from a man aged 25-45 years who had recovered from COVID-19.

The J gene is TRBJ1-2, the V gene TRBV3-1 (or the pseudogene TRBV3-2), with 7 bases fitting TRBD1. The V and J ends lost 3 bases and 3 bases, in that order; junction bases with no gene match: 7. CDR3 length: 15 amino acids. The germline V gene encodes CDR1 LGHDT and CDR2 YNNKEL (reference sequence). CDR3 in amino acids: CASSHLLQGDYGYTF. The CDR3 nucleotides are TGTGCCAGCAGCCACCTCTTGCAGGGGGACTATGGCTACACCTTC.

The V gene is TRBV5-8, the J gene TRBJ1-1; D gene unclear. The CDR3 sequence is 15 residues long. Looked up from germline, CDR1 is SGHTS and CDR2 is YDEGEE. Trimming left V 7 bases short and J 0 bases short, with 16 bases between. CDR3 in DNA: TGTGCCAGCTCATCGGGGAGGGATCTGAACACTGAAGCTTTCTTT. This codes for CASSSGRDLNTEAFF. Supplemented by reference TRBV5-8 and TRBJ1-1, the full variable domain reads EAGVTQSPTHLIKTRGQQATLRCSPISGHTSVYWYQQALGLGLQFLLWYDEGEERNRGNFPPRFSGRQFPNYSSELNVNALELEDSALYLCASSSGRDLNTEAFFGQGTRLTVV.

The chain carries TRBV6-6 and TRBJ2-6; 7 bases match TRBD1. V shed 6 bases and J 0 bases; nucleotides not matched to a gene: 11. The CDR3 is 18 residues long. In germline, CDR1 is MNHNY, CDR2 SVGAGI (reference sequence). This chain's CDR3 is CASRRFRTGASGANVLTF. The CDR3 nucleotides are TGTGCCAGCAGACGATTCCGGACAGGAGCCTCTGGGGCCAACGTCCTGACTTTC.

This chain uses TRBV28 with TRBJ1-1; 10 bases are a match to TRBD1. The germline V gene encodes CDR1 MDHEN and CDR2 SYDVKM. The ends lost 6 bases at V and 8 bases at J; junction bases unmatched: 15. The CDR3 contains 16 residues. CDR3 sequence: CASSIEGQGPLAEAFF. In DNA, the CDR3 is TGTGCCAGCAGCATCGAGGGACAGGGGCCGCTAGCGGAAGCTTTCTTT.

CDR3 protein: CASSLLGRGVYEQYF. CDR3 DNA: TGTGCCAGCAGTTTATTGGGCAGGGGGGTCTACGAGCAGTACTTC. V usage is TRBV28 and J usage is TRBJ2-7, with D perhaps matching TRBD1 (7 bases). The CDR3 sequence is 15 residues long. CDR1 is MDHEN and CDR2 is SYDVKM in the germline V gene. Trimming took 1 base from V and 3 from J, leaving 13 bases between them.

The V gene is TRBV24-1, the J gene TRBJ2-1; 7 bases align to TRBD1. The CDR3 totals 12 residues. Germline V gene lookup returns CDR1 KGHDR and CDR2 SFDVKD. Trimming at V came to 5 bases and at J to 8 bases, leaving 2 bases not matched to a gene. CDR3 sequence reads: CATSGRGYEQFF. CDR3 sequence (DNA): TGTGCCACCAGTGGCAGGGGGTATGAGCAGTTCTTC.

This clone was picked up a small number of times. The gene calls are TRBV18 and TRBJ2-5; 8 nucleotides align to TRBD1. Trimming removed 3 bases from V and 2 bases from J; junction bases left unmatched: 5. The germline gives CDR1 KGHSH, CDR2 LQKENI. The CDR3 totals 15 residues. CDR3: CASSPGQGQQETQYF. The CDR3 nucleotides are TGTGCCAGCTCACCTGGACAGGGCCAACAAGAGACCCAGTACTTC.

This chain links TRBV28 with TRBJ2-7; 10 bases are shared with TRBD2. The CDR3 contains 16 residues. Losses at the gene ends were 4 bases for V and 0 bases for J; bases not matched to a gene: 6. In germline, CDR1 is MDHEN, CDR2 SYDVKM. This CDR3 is CASSYSSGGSSYEQYF. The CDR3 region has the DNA TGTGCCAGCAGTTATTCTAGCGGGGGAAGCTCCTACGAGCAGTACTTC.

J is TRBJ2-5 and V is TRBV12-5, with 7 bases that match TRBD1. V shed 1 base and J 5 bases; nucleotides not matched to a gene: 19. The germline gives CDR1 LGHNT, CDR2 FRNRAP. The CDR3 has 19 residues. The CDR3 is CASGLGEILRGRFRETQYF. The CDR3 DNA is TGTGCTAGTGGTTTGGGGGAAATCTTGAGGGGGCGTTTTCGGGAGACCCAGTACTTC.

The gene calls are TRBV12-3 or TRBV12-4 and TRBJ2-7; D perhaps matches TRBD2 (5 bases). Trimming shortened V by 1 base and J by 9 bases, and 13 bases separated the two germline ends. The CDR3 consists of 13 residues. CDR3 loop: CASSLGTFDGQYF. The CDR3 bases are TGTGCCAGCAGTTTAGGGACTTTTGACGGGCAGTACTTC.

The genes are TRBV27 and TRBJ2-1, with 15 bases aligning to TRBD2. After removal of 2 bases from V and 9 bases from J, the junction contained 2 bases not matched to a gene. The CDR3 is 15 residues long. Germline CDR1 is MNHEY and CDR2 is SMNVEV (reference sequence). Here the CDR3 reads CASSLGTSGRSEQFF. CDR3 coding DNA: TGTGCCAGCAGTTTAGGGACTAGCGGGAGGTCTGAGCAGTTCTTC.

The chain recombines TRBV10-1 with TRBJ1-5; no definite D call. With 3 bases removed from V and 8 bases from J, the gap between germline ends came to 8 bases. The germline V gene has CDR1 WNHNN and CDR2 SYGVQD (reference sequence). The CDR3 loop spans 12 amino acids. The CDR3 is CASSETFEPQHF. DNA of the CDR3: TGCGCCAGCAGTGAAACATTTGAGCCCCAGCATTTT.

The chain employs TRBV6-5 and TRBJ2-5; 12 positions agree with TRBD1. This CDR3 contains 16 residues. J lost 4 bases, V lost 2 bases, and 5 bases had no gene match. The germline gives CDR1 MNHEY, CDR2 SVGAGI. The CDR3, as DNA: TGTGCCAGCAGTTACCCAAGGGACAGGGGGCGAGAGACCCAGTACTTC. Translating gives CASSYPRDRGRETQYF.

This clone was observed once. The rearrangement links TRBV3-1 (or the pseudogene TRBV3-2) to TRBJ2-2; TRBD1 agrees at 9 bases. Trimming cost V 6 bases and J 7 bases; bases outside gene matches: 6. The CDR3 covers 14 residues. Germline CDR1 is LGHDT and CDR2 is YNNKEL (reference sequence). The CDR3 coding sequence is TGTGCCAGCAGACGGGACAGGGAGGGCGGGGAGCTGTTTTTT. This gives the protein CASRRDREGGELFF.

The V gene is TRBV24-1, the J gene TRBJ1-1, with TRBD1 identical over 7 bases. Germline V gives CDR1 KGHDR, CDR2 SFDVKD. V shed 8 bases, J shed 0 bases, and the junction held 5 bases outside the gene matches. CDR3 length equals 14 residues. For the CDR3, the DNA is TGTGCCACCATCCGACAGGGTATGAACACTGAAGCTTTCTTT. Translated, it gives CATIRQGMNTEAFF.

For the CDR3, the DNA is TGTGCCAGTAGTATGGGCGGGGTTGATTACAATGAGCAGTTCTTC. Its protein product is CASSMGGVDYNEQFF. V usage is TRBV19 and J usage is TRBJ2-1, with D perhaps matching TRBD2 (6 bases). The germline V and J ends were trimmed by 3 bases and 4 bases, with 13 bases remaining between them. Germline values: CDR1 LNHDA, CDR2 SQIVND (reference sequence). This CDR3 region has 15 residues.

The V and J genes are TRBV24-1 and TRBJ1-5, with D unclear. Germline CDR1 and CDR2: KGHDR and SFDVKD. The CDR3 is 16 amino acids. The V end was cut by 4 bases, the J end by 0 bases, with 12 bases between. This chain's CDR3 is CATSDPGSDSNQPQHF. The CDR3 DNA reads TGTGCCACCAGTGACCCCGGGTCGGATAGCAATCAGCCCCAGCATTTT.

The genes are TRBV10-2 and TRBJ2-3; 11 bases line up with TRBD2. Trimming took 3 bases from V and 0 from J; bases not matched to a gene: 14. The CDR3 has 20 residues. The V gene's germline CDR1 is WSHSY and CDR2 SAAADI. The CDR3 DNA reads TGCGCCAGCAGTGATCTGGCGGACCCCCGGACTAGCGGGAGCACAGATACGCAGTATTTT. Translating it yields CASSDLADPRTSGSTDTQYF.